These T cell receptor beta chains were read from a single sample in a study of post-analysis software for immune sequencing data. TCRdb used MiXCR to reprocess the PCR reads, holding one entry per CDR3 protein. The table shows 550,000 to 700,000 distinct CDR3 sequences, with roughly 47% occurring only once. The source material was blood. These receptors all stem from a girl between 10 and 17 years old with multiple sclerosis. CDR3s include the opening cysteine and the closing phenylalanine or tryptophan. The D gene is left open where the match is weak. Part of the rows lack a size; the others show once, few, many or a class for expanded clones.

V: TRBV7-3; size: -; J: TRBJ2-6; D: -; CDR3: CASSLVGGRSSGANVLTF; DNA: TGTGCCAGCAGCCTCGTAGGGGGACGGTCCTCTGGGGCCAACGTCCTGACTTTC
V: TRBV14; size: few; J: TRBJ2-1; D: -; CDR3: CASSQVRDTNYNEQFF; DNA: TGTGCCAGCAGCCAAGTCCGGGACACTAACTACAATGAGCAGTTCTTC
V: TRBV29-1; size: few; J: TRBJ2-3; D: -; CDR3: CSSRPGTDTQYF; DNA: TGCAGCTCCAGGCCAGGCACAGATACGCAGTATTTT
V: TRBV5-1; size: few; J: TRBJ2-7; D: TRBD1; CDR3: CASSRSAGQGSYEQYF; DNA: TGCGCCAGCAGCCGCTCAGCGGGACAGGGTTCCTACGAGCAGTACTTC
V: TRBV15; size: -; J: TRBJ1-5; D: -; CDR3: CATSRDMTANQPQHF; DNA: TGTGCCACCAGCAGAGATATGACAGCTAATCAGCCCCAGCATTTT
V: TRBV12-3/TRBV12-4; size: few; J: TRBJ2-5; D: TRBD1; CDR3: CASSPRGQGSSVQYF; DNA: TGTGCCAGCAGCCCAAGGGGACAGGGTAGTAGCGTGCAGTACTTC
V: TRBV7-2; size: -; J: TRBJ2-3; D: -; CDR3: CASSLDGGYTDTQYF; DNA: TGTGCCAGCAGCTTAGATGGGGGCTACACAGATACGCAGTATTTT
V: TRBV20-1; size: few; J: TRBJ2-1; D: TRBD2; CDR3: CSARRLAGGSDNEQFF; DNA: TGCAGTGCGCGCAGACTAGCGGGAGGGTCGGACAATGAGCAGTTCTTC
V: TRBV7-7; size: -; J: TRBJ2-7; D: TRBD1; CDR3: CASSSPQGSLNEQYF; DNA: TGTGCTAGCAGTTCCCCACAGGGGAGTCTGAACGAGCAGTACTTC
V: TRBV6-4; size: -; J: TRBJ1-1; D: TRBD1; CDR3: CASSAQGVNTEAFF; DNA: TGTGCCAGCAGTGCCCAGGGGGTGAACACTGAAGCTTTCTTT
V: TRBV7-9; size: few; J: TRBJ1-6; D: TRBD1; CDR3: CASSWTGRNSPLHF; DNA: TGTGCCAGCAGCTGGACAGGCCGGAATTCACCCCTCCACTTT
V: TRBV7-2; size: -; J: TRBJ2-1; D: TRBD2; CDR3: CASSFSGTSGVNNEQFF; DNA: TGTGCCAGCAGCTTTTCCGGGACTAGCGGGGTTAACAATGAGCAGTTCTTC
V: TRBV20-1; size: few; J: TRBJ2-5; D: -; CDR3: CSARDAEADQETQYF; DNA: TGCAGTGCTAGAGATGCCGAGGCAGACCAAGAGACCCAGTACTTC
V: TRBV7-3; size: -; J: TRBJ2-5; D: -; CDR3: CASSPGGGTQYF; DNA: TGTGCCAGCAGCCCTGGGGGCGGGACCCAGTACTTC
V: TRBV5-1; size: few; J: TRBJ2-1; D: TRBD2; CDR3: CASSHAGVRTEQFF; DNA: TGCGCCAGCAGCCACGCGGGGGTCCGGACCGAGCAGTTCTTC
V: TRBV29-1; size: -; J: TRBJ1-1; D: -; CDR3: CSVMNRAMNTEAFF; DNA: TGCAGCGTAATGAACAGGGCCATGAACACTGAAGCTTTCTTT
V: TRBV7-2; size: -; J: TRBJ2-1; D: -; CDR3: CASNSHNEQFF; DNA: TGTGCCAGCAACTCCCACAATGAGCAGTTCTTC
V: TRBV29-1; size: few; J: TRBJ1-2; D: -; CDR3: CSVIRSNYGYTF; DNA: TGCAGCGTTATTCGGTCTAACTATGGCTACACCTTC
V: TRBV29-1; size: few; J: TRBJ2-7; D: -; CDR3: CSVEGSSGYEQYF; DNA: TGCAGCGTTGAAGGGTCCTCGGGCTACGAGCAGTACTTC
V: TRBV20-1; size: -; J: TRBJ1-4; D: -; CDR3: CSAAEPGGTNEKLFF; DNA: TGCAGTGCTGCCGAGCCTGGAGGAACTAATGAAAAACTGTTTTTT
V: TRBV6-5; size: -; J: TRBJ1-2; D: TRBD1; CDR3: CASRLGGRNYGYTF; DNA: TGTGCCAGTAGACTAGGGGGCAGAAACTATGGCTACACCTTC
V: TRBV12-3/TRBV12-4; size: -; J: TRBJ1-2; D: -; CDR3: CASTSSITENYGYTF; DNA: TGTGCCAGCACCAGTTCCATTACAGAAAACTATGGCTACACCTTC
V: TRBV5-1; size: many; J: TRBJ2-5; D: -; CDR3: CASSSGLETQYF; DNA: TGCGCCAGCAGCTCGGGCTTGGAGACCCAGTACTTC
V: TRBV6-4; size: -; J: TRBJ2-7; D: -; CDR3: CASNGFSTSDYEQYF; DNA: TGTGCCAGCAACGGCTTCTCAACATCTGACTACGAGCAGTACTTC
V: TRBV6-5; size: -; J: TRBJ1-2; D: -; CDR3: CASSQYSGTRYGYTF; DNA: TGTGCCAGCAGTCAATACTCCGGGACCCGCTATGGCTACACCTTC
V: TRBV5-6; size: once; J: TRBJ1-2; D: -; CDR3: CASSIISPGVGYGYTF; DNA: TGTGCCAGCAGCATTATCTCCCCGGGGGTAGGCTATGGCTACACCTTC
V: TRBV7-8; size: -; J: TRBJ1-4; D: -; CDR3: CASSLLATTNEKLFF; DNA: TGTGCCAGCAGCTTATTAGCAACAACTAATGAAAAACTGTTTTTT
V: TRBV20-1; size: few; J: TRBJ1-2; D: TRBD1; CDR3: CSARARQGTYGYTF; DNA: TGCAGTGCTAGAGCTCGACAGGGAACCTATGGCTACACCTTC
V: TRBV4-2; size: -; J: TRBJ2-5; D: -; CDR3: CASSHKPGPRGQETQYF; DNA: TGTGCCAGCAGCCACAAACCGGGCCCAAGGGGCCAAGAGACCCAGTACTTC
V: TRBV28; size: once; J: TRBJ1-1; D: TRBD1; CDR3: CASSLCVTGGAFLDTEAFF; DNA: TGTGCCAGCAGTTTATGCGTGACAGGGGGCGCTTTCTTGGACACTGAAGCTTTCTTT
V: TRBV9; size: -; J: TRBJ2-7; D: -; CDR3: CASQNEQYF; DNA: TGTGCCAGCCAGAACGAGCAGTACTTC
V: TRBV6-2/TRBV6-3; size: few; J: TRBJ2-7; D: -; CDR3: CASSPIVYEQYF; DNA: TGTGCCAGCAGCCCGATAGTCTACGAGCAGTACTTC
V: TRBV7-9; size: -; J: TRBJ1-4; D: -; CDR3: CASSTGTSTNEKRFF; DNA: TGTGCCAGCAGCACCGGGACATCAACCAATGAAAAACGGTTTTTT
V: TRBV12-3/TRBV12-4; size: few; J: TRBJ1-2; D: -; CDR3: CASSGRGDYGYTF; DNA: TGTGCCAGCAGTGGCCGGGGCGACTATGGCTACACCTTC
V: TRBV7-9; size: few; J: TRBJ2-5; D: TRBD2; CDR3: CASSLTSGVGQETQYF; DNA: TGTGCCAGCAGCTTAACTAGCGGGGTTGGGCAAGAGACCCAGTACTTC
V: TRBV5-1; size: few; J: TRBJ2-3; D: -; CDR3: CASSLETDTDTQYF; DNA: TGCGCCAGCAGCTTGGAGACAGACACAGATACGCAGTATTTT
V: TRBV4-1; size: -; J: TRBJ2-7; D: TRBD1; CDR3: CASSQVWDSNSYEQYF; DNA: TGCGCCAGCAGCCAAGTGTGGGACAGCAACTCCTACGAGCAGTACTTC
V: TRBV7-9; size: few; J: TRBJ1-2; D: -; CDR3: CASSNQVRTNFYGYTF; DNA: TGTGCCAGCAGCAACCAGGTCAGGACCAACTTCTATGGCTACACCTTC
V: TRBV20-1; size: few; J: TRBJ2-3; D: TRBD1; CDR3: CSALNRGTDTQYF; DNA: TGCAGTGCCCTGAACAGGGGGACAGATACGCAGTATTTT
V: TRBV2; size: -; J: TRBJ1-2; D: TRBD1; CDR3: CASRVDRADYGYTF; DNA: TGTGCCAGCAGGGTGGACAGGGCAGACTATGGCTACACCTTC
V: TRBV14; size: -; J: TRBJ1-1; D: -; CDR3: CASSQGGVRRTEAFF; DNA: TGTGCCAGCAGCCAAGGTGGGGTAAGGCGCACTGAAGCTTTCTTT
V: TRBV12-3/TRBV12-4; size: -; J: TRBJ2-5; D: TRBD2; CDR3: CASSQGLAGAGETQYF; DNA: TGTGCCAGCAGCCAGGGACTAGCGGGAGCGGGGGAGACCCAGTACTTC
V: TRBV10-3; size: few; J: TRBJ2-7; D: TRBD1; CDR3: CAISWDSSYEQYF; DNA: TGTGCCATCAGTTGGGACAGCTCCTACGAGCAGTACTTC
V: TRBV7-2; size: -; J: TRBJ2-3; D: TRBD2; CDR3: CASSTILAGGTDTQYF; DNA: TGTGCCAGCAGCACCATACTAGCGGGGGGGACAGATACGCAGTATTTT
V: TRBV6-5; size: -; J: TRBJ2-5; D: TRBD1; CDR3: CASSYWGTGEETQYF; DNA: TGTGCCAGCAGTTACTGGGGGACAGGGGAAGAGACCCAGTACTTC
V: TRBV13; size: once; J: TRBJ2-1; D: -; CDR3: CATTEGRDYNEQFF; DNA: TGTGCCACCACGGAGGGGCGGGACTACAATGAGCAGTTCTTC
V: TRBV12-3/TRBV12-4; size: -; J: TRBJ2-3; D: -; CDR3: CASSLEPSTQDTQYF; DNA: TGTGCCAGCAGTTTAGAACCCTCAACCCAAGATACGCAGTATTTT